This T cell receptor (beta chain) is from a study of shared T cell receptors in the human thymus (dated by TCRdb to 2020 to 2022). Regarding the study in general: The study investigated the way shared, self-reactive T-cell receptor alpha chains are produced in the human thymus.

The library was obtained by the immunoSEQ multiplex PCR assay. TCRdb holds this immuneACCESS table with in-frame rearrangements only. Some clones are missing; in checked studies, unresolved V genes explain under half, and the rest has no known cause. The sample table records approximately 68,000 clones; roughly 95% of these occur just once. Less than 0.04% of the sample is held by the ten biggest clonotypes. CDR1 and CDR2, per the germline V gene (reference sequence), are PRHDT and FYEKMQ. From its cysteine to its phenylalanine, the CDR3 spans 15 amino acids. The read is trimmed to its CDR3 DNA, 45 bases read in frame from base 1. V and J are truncated by 1 base and 6 bases respectively, leaving an intervening sequence of 13 bases. Concerning this clone itself: Its antigen is unknown. No clone much larger than this one lies a single base away; base qualities are absent.

This TCR derives from a human donor. The V gene is TRBV13 and the J gene is TRBJ2-1; the D gene is perhaps TRBD1, from 5 matching bases. The sample was thymocytes. The CDR3 corresponds to CASSLEGSGINEQFF. The base sequence is TGTGCCAGCAGCTTAGAGGGATCAGGGATCAATGAGCAGTTCTTC.